These 11 T cell receptor beta chains were sequenced from one sample in a study of T cells after yellow fever vaccination. TCRdb re-analysed the 5' RACE reads in MiXCR, keeping a single row per CDR3 protein. Here the sample spans 150,000 to 200,000 distinct CDR3 sequences, 11% being singletons. Material: CD8+ T cells sorted from PBMCs, obtained 15 days after the yellow fever booster vaccination. These receptors all come from a man between 18 and 29 years old who received the YFV17D yellow fever vaccine.

This clonotype appeared a few times. The chain uses TRBV5-1 and TRBJ2-1; D is perhaps TRBD1 (6 bases). There are 12 residues in the CDR3. V shed 5 bases and J shed 7 bases, with 10 bases lying between them. Germline V CDR1 and CDR2: SGHRS, YFSETQ. The CDR3 nucleotides are TGCGCCAGCAGGGCTCAGGGGAATGAGCAGTTCTTC. This codes for CASRAQGNEQFF.

This chain links TRBV5-6 with TRBJ2-3; possible D gene TRBD2, 5 bases. The CDR3 runs to 14 residues. The V gene lost 4 bases and the J gene lost 6 bases, with 15 bases spanning the gap. Germline V lookup: CDR1 SGHDT, CDR2 YYEEEE. The CDR3 nucleotides read TGTGCCAGCAGCAAGAGGGCCCTCACGGATACGCAGTATTTT. Its translation is CASSKRALTDTQYF. The full variable domain, rest sourced from reference TRBV5-6 and TRBJ2-3, is DAGVTQSPTHLIKTRGQQVTLRCSPKSGHDTVSWYQQALGQGPQFIFQYYEEEERQRGNFPDRFSGHQFPNYSSELNVNALLLGDSALYLCASSKRALTDTQYFGPGTRLTVL.

This clonotype occurred many times. The chain carries TRBV7-6 and TRBJ1-2; weak D call: TRBD1 (5 bases). The CDR3 runs to 12 residues. Germline lookup yields CDR1 SGHVS and CDR2 FNYEAQ. Trimming took off 5 bases at V and 2 bases at J, with 6 bases between the two ends. CDR3 DNA sequence: TGTGCCAGCAGCCAGGGAAACTATGGCTACACCTTC. The encoded protein is CASSQGNYGYTF.

The chain is built from TRBV7-2 and TRBJ2-7, with unresolved D. This CDR3 spans 14 amino acids. V was trimmed by 3 bases and J by 4 bases, leaving 13 bases between them. Germline CDR1 and CDR2: SGHTA and FQGNSA. The CDR3 DNA sequence: TGTGCCAGCAGCTTCGGGCCGATCCTGTACGAGCAGTACGTC. It specifies CASSFGPILYEQYV.

This clonotype was found many times. The chain recombines TRBV24-1 with TRBJ1-1, with a possible D match to TRBD1 (5 bases). Germline V CDR1 and CDR2: KGHDR, SFDVKD. This CDR3 is built from 16 residues. Trimming removed 5 bases from V and 1 base from J, with 16 bases in between. The CDR3, as DNA: TGTGCCACCAGTGTGGGGGACTCCTGGGGGAACACTGAAGCTTTCTTT. Translating gives CATSVGDSWGNTEAFF.

This clonotype came up a few times. The CDR3 region has the DNA TGCGCCAGCAGCTTGGATCAAGATACGCAGTATTTT. Translation: CASSLDQDTQYF. This chain joins TRBV5-1 and TRBJ2-3; D remains unclear. Germline V gives CDR1 SGHRS, CDR2 YFSETQ. This CDR3 comprises 12 residues. The V gene lost 0 bases and the J gene lost 5 bases, with 4 bases spanning the gap.

The chain's CDR3 is CASSSGQRLYEQYV. The DNA for the CDR3 is TGTGCCAGCAGTTCGGGACAGAGGCTCTACGAGCAGTACGTC. The chain is built from TRBV27 and TRBJ2-7; 7 bases match TRBD1. This CDR3 spans 14 amino acids. After removal of 4 bases from V and 3 bases from J, the junction contained 6 bases not matched to a gene. Germline V CDR1 and CDR2: MNHEY, SMNVEV (reference sequence).

This clonotype was recorded at least ten times. The chain uses TRBV29-1 and TRBJ2-5; D is unresolved. The length of the CDR3 is 10 residues. Germline lookup yields CDR1 SQVTM and CDR2 ANQGSEA. Trimming removed 3 bases from V and 4 bases from J, with 3 bases in between. This chain's CDR3 is CSVERETQYF. Here the CDR3 DNA reads TGCAGCGTTGAGCGAGAGACCCAGTACTTC.

This clonotype was recorded at least ten times. The chain combines TRBV27 with TRBJ2-1, with unresolved D. Germline lookup yields CDR1 MNHEY and CDR2 SMNVEV (reference sequence). Trimming removed 3 bases at V and 0 bases at J, with 9 bases between. This CDR3 is 15 amino acids long. This chain's CDR3 is CASSFHLSSYNEQFF. CDR3 bases: TGTGCCAGCAGTTTTCACTTGAGCTCCTACAATGAGCAGTTCTTC.

This clonotype was picked up a small number of times. The chain joins TRBV5-4 to TRBJ2-1, with 8 positions matching TRBD2. Per germline, CDR1 SGHNT and CDR2 YYREEE (reference sequence). This CDR3 has 11 residues. Trimming at V came to 5 bases and at J to 13 bases, leaving 5 bases not matched to a gene. CDR3 in amino acids: CASSSGTSQFF. The DNA for the CDR3 is TGTGCCAGCAGTTCCGGGACTAGTCAGTTCTTC. The whole variable domain, remainder taken from reference TRBV5-4 and TRBJ2-1, is ETGVTQSPTHLIKTRGQQVTLRCSSQSGHNTVSWYQQALGQGPQFIFQYYREEENGRGNFPPRFSGLQFPNYSSELNVNALELDDSALYLCASSSGTSQFFGPGTRLTVL.

This clonotype was seen a few times. The rearrangement links TRBV20-1 to TRBJ2-2; unclear D gene. Germline CDR1 and CDR2: DFQATT and SNEGSKA (reference sequence). The V gene lost 5 bases and the J gene lost 8 bases, with 9 bases spanning the gap. This CDR3 is built from 11 residues. The CDR3 DNA reads as TGCAGTGCTGAGAAAACAGGGGAGCTGTTTTTT. This sequence encodes CSAEKTGELFF.